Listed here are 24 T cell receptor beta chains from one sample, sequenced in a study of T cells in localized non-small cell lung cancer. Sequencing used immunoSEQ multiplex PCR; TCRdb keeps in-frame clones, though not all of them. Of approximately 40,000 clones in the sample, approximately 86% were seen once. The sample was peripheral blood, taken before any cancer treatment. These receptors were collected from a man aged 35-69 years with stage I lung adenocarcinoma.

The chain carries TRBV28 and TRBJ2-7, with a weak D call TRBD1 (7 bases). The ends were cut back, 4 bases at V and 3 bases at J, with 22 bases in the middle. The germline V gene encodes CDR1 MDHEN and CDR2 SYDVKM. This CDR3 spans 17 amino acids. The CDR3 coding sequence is TGTGCCAGCAGTTCTGACAGGGTAGTTGGCGGGAACTACGAGCAGTACTTC. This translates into CASSSDRVVGGNYEQYF.

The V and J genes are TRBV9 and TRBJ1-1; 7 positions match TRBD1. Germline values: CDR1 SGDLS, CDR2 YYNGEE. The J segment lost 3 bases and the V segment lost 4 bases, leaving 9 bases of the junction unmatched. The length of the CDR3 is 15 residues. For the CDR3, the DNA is TGTGCCAGCAGCCCCCGACAGGGAAGACACACTGAAGCTTTCTTT. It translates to CASSPRQGRHTEAFF.

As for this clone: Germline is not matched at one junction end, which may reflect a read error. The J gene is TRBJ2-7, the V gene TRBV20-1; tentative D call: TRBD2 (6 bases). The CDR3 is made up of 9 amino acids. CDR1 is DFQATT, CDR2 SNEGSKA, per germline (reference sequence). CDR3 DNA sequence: TGCAGTGCTAGAGATCGGGGGAACTTC. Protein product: CSARDRGNF.

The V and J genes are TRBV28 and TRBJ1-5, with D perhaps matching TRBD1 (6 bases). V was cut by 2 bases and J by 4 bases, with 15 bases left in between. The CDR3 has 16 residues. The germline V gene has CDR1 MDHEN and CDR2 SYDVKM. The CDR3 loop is CASSLGGRGTNQPQHF. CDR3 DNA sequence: TGTGCCAGCAGTTTAGGGGGCAGGGGTACAAATCAGCCCCAGCATTTT.

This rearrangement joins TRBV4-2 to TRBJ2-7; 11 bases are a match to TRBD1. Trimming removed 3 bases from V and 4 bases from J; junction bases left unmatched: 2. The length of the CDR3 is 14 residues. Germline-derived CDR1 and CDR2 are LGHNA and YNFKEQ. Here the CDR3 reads CASSQDRGPYEQYF. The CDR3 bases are TGTGCCAGCAGCCAGGACAGGGGGCCGTACGAGCAGTACTTC.

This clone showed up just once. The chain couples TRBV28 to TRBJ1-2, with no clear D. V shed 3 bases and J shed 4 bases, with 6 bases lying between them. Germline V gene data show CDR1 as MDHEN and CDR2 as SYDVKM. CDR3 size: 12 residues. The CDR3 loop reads CASSFSPYGYTF. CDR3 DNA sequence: TGTGCCAGCAGTTTCAGCCCCTATGGCTACACCTTC.

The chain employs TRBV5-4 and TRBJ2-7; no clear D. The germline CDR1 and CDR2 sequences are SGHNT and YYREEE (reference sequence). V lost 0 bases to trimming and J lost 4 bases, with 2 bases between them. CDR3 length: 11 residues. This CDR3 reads CASSLGYEQYF. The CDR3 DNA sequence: TGTGCCAGCAGCTTGGGGTACGAGCAGTACTTC.

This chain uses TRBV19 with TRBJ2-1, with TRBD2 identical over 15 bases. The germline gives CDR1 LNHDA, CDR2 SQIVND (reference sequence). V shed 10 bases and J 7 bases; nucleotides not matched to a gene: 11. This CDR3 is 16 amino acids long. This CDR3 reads CATEKGGTSGRNEQFF. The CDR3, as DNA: TGTGCCACCGAAAAAGGGGGGACTAGCGGGAGGAATGAGCAGTTCTTC.

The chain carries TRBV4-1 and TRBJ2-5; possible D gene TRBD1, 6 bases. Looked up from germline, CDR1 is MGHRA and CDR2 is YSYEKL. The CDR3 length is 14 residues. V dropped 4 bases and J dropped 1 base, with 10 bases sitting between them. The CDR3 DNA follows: TGCGCCAGCAGCCCGACAGGTCTCCAAGAGACCCAGTACTTC. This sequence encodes CASSPTGLQETQYF.

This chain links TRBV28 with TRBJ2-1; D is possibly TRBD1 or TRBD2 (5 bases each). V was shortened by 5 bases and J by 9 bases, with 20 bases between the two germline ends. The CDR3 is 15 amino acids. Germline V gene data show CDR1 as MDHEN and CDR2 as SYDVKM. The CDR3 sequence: CASSPIPGGSSEQFF. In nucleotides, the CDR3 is TGTGCCAGCAGTCCCATCCCTGGGGGAAGTAGTGAGCAGTTCTTC.

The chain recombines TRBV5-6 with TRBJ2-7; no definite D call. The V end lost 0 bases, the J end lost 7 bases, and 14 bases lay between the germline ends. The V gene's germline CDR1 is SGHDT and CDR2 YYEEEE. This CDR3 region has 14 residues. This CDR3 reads CASSLGEHPEEQYF. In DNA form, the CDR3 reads TGTGCCAGCAGCTTGGGCGAGCACCCTGAAGAGCAGTACTTC. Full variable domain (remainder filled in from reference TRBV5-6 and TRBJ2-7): DAGVTQSPTHLIKTRGQQVTLRCSPKSGHDTVSWYQQALGQGPQFIFQYYEEEERQRGNFPDRFSGHQFPNYSSELNVNALLLGDSALYLCASSLGEHPEEQYFGPGTRLTVT.

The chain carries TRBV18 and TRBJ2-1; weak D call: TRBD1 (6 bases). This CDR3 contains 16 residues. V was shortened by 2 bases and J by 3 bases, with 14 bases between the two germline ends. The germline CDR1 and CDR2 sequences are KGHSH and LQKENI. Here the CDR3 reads CASSPLQGVGYNEQFF. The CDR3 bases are TGTGCCAGCTCACCATTACAGGGAGTCGGCTACAATGAGCAGTTCTTC.

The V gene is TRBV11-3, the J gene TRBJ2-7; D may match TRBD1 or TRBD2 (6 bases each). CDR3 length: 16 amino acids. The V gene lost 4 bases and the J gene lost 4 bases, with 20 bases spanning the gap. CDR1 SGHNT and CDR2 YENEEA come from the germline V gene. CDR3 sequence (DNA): TGTGCCAGCAGCTGCCCCCCCCCGACGGGGGCTTACGAGCAGTACTTC. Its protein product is CASSCPPPTGAYEQYF.

The CDR3 loop is CASSSNGGGASYGYTF. DNA for the CDR3: TGTGCCAGCAGCTCCAATGGTGGGGGCGCAAGCTATGGCTACACCTTC. This sequence joins TRBV9 and TRBJ1-2; D is perhaps TRBD1 (6 bases). Germline V lookup: CDR1 SGDLS, CDR2 YYNGEE. V was shortened by 4 bases and J by 4 bases, with 20 bases between the two germline ends. This CDR3 is 16 amino acids long.

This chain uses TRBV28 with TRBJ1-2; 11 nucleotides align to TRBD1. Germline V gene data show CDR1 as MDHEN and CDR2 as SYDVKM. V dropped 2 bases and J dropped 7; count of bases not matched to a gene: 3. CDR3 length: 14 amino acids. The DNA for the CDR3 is TGTGCCAGCAGTTTAGTGGACAGGGGGCTTGGCTACACCTTC. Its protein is CASSLVDRGLGYTF.

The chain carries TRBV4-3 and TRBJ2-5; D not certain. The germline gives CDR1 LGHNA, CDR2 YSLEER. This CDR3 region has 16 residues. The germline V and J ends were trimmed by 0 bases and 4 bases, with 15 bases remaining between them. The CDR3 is CASSQDLEWTGETQYF. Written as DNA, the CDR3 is TGCGCCAGCAGCCAAGATCTAGAGTGGACGGGAGAGACCCAGTACTTC.

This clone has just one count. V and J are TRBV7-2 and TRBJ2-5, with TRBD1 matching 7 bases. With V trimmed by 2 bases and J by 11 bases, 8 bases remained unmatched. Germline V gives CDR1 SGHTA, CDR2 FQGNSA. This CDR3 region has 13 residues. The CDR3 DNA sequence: TGTGCCAGCAGCTTACGACAGGGCGCCGGGCAGTACTTC. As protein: CASSLRQGAGQYF.

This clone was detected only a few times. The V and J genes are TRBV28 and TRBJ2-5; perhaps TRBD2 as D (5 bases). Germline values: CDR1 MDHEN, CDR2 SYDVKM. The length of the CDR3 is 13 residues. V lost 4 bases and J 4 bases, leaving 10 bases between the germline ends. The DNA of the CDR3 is TGTGCCAGCAGTTCGTTGAGGGCAGAGACCCAGTACTTC. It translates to CASSSLRAETQYF.

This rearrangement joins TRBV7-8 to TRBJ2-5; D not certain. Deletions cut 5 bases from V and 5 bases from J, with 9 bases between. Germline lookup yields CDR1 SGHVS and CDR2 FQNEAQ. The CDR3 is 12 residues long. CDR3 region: CASSKRRETQYF. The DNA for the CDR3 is TGTGCCAGCAGCAAGCGAAGGGAGACCCAGTACTTC.

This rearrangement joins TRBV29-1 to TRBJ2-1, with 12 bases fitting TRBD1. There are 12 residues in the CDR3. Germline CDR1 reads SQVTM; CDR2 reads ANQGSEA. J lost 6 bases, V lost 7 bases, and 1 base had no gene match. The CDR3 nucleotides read TGCAGCGGGGACAGGGGGCCCAATGAGCAGTTCTTC. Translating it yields CSGDRGPNEQFF.

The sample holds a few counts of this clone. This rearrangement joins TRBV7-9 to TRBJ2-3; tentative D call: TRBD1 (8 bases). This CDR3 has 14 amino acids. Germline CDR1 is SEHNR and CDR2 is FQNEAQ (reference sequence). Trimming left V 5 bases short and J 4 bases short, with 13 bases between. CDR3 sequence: CASSDRGGADTQYF. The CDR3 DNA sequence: TGTGCCAGCAGCGACAGGGGAGGGGCAGATACGCAGTATTTT. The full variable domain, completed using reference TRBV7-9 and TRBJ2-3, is DTGVSQNPRHKITKRGQNVTFRCDPISEHNRLYWYRQTLGQGPEFLTYFQNEAQLEKSRLLSDRFSAERPKGSFSTLEIQRTEQGDSAMYLCASSDRGGADTQYFGPGTRLTVL.

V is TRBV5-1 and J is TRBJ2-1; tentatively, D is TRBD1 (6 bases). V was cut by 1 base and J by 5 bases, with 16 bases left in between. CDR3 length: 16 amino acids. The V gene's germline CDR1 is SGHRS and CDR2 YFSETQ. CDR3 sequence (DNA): TGCGCCAGCAGCTTGTACCCCCAGGGGCAAAACAATGAGCAGTTCTTC. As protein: CASSLYPQGQNNEQFF.

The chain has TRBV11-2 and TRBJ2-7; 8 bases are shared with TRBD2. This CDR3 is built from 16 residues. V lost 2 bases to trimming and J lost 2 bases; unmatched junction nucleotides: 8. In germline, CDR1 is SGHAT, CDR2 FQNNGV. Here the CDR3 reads CASSLPGLAGTYEQYF. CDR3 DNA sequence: TGTGCCAGCAGCTTACCCGGACTAGCCGGGACCTACGAGCAGTACTTC. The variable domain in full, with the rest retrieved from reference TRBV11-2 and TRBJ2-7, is EAGVAQSPRYKIIEKRQSVAFWCNPISGHATLYWYQQILGQGPKLLIQFQNNGVVDDSQLPKDRFSAERLKGVDSTLKIQPAKLEDSAVYLCASSLPGLAGTYEQYFGPGTRLTVT.

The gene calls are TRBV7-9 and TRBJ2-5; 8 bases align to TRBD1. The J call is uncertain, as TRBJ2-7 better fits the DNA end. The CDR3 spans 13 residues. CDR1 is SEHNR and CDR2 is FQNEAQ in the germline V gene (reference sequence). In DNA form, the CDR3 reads TGTGCCAGCAGCTCCAGGGGGCGATACGAGCAGTACTTC. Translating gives CASSSRGRYEQYF.